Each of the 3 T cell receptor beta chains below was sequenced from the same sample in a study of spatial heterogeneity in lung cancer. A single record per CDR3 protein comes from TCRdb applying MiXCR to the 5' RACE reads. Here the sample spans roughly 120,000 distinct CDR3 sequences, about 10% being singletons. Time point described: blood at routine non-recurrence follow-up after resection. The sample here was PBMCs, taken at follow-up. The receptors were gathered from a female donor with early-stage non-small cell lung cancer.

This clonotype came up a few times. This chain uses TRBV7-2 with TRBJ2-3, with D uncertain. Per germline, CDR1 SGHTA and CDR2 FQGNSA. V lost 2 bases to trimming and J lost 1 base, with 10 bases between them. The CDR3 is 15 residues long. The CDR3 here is CASSLTFQGTDTQYF. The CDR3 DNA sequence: TGTGCCAGCAGCTTAACTTTCCAGGGCACAGATACGCAGTATTTT.

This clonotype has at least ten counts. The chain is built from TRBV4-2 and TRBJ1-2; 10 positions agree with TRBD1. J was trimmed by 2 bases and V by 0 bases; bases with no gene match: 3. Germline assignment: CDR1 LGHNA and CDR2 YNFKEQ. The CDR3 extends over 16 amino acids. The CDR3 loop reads CASSQETGGANYGYTF. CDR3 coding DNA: TGTGCCAGCAGCCAAGAGACAGGGGGCGCGAACTATGGCTACACCTTC.

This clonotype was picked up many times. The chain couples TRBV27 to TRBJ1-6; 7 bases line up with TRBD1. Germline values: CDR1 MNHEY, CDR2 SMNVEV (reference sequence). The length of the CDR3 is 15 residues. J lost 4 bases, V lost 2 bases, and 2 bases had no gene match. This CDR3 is CASSLQGQYNSPLHF. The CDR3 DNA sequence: TGTGCCAGCAGTTTACAGGGACAGTATAATTCACCCCTCCACTTT.